This entry features one TCR beta chain sequence. The data are from a study of blood T cell repertoires in COVID-19. The wider study: COVID-19 samples, acute and convalescent, were from the United States, Italy and Spain. The analysed material was cDNA or gDNA that came from T cells, B-cell-depleted T cells, or PBMCs.

The germline V and J ends were trimmed by 4 bases and 8 bases, with 13 bases remaining between them. The CDR3 totals 13 residues. Germline CDR1 and CDR2: KGHDR and SFDVKD. The method was immunoSEQ multiplex PCR; TCRdb's version includes in-frame clones alone and lacks a portion of them. The table records over 200,000 clones, roughly 85% of them present only once. The V call is TRBV24-1, the J call TRBJ1-2; maybe TRBD1 (5 bases). This TCR came from a woman aged 40 to 49 with active or convalescent COVID-19. The sequenced sample was peripheral blood. CDR3 coding DNA: TGTGCCACCAGTGAATCCACAAACAGGGGCTACACCTTC. This sequence encodes CATSESTNRGYTF.